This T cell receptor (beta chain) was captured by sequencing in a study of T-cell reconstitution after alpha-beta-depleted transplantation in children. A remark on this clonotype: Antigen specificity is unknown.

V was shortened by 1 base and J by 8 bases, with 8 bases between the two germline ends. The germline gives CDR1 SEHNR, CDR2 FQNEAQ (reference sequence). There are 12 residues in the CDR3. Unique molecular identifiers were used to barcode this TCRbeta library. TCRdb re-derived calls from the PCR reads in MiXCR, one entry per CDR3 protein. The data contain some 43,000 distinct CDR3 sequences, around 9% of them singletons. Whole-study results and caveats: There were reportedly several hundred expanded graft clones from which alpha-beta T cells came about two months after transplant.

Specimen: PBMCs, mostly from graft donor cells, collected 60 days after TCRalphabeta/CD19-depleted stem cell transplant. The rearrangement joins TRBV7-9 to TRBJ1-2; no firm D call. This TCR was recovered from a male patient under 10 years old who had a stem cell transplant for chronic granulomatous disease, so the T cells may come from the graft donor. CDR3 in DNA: TGTGCCAGCAGCTTAGACAAGCGCGGCTACACCTTC. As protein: CASSLDKRGYTF.